The rows below give T cell receptor beta chains drawn from one sample of a study of blood T cell repertoires in COVID-19. Sequencing was performed with immunoSEQ multiplex PCR; in TCRdb, only in-frame clones are kept and a portion is missing. The sample lists about 430,000 clones; over 75% were seen once. The sample taken for sequencing was PBMCs or T cells enriched from blood (not recorded which). Source of these receptors: a man aged 25 to 40 who had recovered from COVID-19. CDR3s leave out the opening cysteine and the closing phenylalanine or tryptophan.

TRBJ1-2 TRBV28 ASSLADKIYGYT
TRBJ1-6 TRBV19 ASNRELYNSPLH
TRBJ1-5 TRBV2 ASKRNGPQH
TRBJ2-7 TRBV5-1 ASSTPGQIYEQY
TRBJ2-7 TRBV2 ASRDLKYEQY
TRBJ1-5 TRBV27 ASRKQGAEIQPQH
TRBJ1-2 TRBV6-5 AATPGTPNYGYT
TRBJ2-7 TRBV5-1 ASRRGDRYYEQY
TRBJ1-2 TRBV28 ASSLKQNYGYT
TRBJ2-3 TRBV6-1 ASSEAAGGKGTDTQY